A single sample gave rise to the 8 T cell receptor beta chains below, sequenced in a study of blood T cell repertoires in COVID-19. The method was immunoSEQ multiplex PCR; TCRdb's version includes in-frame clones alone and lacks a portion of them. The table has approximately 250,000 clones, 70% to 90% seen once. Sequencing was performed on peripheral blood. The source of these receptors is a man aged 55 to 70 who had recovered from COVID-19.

The CDR3 DNA reads TGTGCCAGCAGCCAAGATCGGGACAGGGGCTGGCAGCCCCAGCATTTT. Its protein is CASSQDRDRGWQPQHF. V usage is TRBV4-2 and J usage is TRBJ1-5; TRBD1 agrees at 10 bases. The CDR3 loop spans 16 amino acids. The V gene's germline CDR1 is LGHNA and CDR2 YNFKEQ. V shed 0 bases, J shed 7 bases, and the junction held 6 bases outside the gene matches.

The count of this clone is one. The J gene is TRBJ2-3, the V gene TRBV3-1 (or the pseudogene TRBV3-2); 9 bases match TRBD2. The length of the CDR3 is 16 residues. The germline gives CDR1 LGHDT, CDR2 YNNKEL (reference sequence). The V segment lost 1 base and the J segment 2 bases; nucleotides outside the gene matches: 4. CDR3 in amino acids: CASSQVAGGLTDTQYF. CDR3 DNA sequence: TGTGCCAGCAGCCAAGTCGCGGGGGGGCTCACAGATACGCAGTATTTT.

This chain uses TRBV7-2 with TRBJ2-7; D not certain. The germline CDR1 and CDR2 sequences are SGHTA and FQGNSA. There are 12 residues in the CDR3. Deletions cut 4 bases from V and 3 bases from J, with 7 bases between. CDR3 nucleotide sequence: TGTGCCAGCAGCTCGACTGGCTACGAGCAGTACTTC. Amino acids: CASSSTGYEQYF. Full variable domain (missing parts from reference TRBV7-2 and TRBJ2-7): GAGVSQSPSNKVTEKGKDVELRCDPISGHTALYWYRQSLGQGLEFLIYFQGNSAPDKSGLPSDRFSAERTGGSVSTLTIQRTQQEDSAVYLCASSSTGYEQYFGPGTRLTVT.

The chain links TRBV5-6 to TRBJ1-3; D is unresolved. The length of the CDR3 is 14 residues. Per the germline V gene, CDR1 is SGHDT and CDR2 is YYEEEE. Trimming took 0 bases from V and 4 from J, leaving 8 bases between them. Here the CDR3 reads CASSLEQRGNTIYF. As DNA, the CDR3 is TGTGCCAGCAGCTTGGAGCAACGGGGAAACACCATATATTTT.

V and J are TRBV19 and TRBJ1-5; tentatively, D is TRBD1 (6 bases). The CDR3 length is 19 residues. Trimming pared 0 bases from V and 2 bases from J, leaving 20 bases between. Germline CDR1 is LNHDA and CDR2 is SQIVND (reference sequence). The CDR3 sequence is CASSIDYRVGLGGNQPQHF. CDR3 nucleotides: TGTGCCAGTAGTATAGACTACAGGGTGGGTCTAGGAGGCAATCAGCCCCAGCATTTT. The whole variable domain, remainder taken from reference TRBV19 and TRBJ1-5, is DGGITQSPKYLFRKEGQNVTLSCEQNLNHDAMYWYRQDPGQGLRLIYYSQIVNDFQKGDIAEGYSVSREKKESFPLTVTSAQKNPTAFYLCASSIDYRVGLGGNQPQHFGDGTRLSIL.

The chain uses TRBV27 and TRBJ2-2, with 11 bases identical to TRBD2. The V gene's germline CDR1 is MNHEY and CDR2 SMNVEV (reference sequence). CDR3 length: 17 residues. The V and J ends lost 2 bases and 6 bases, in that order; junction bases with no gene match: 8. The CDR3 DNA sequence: TGTGCCAGCAGTTTAACTAGCGGGAGTGGATTTGCCGGGGAGCTGTTTTTT. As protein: CASSLTSGSGFAGELFF.

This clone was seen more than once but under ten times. The CDR3 sequence: CASSQVASGNTIYF. For the CDR3, the DNA is TGTGCCAGCAGCCAAGTGGCCTCTGGAAACACCATATATTTT. V and J are TRBV3-1 (or the pseudogene TRBV3-2) and TRBJ1-3, with D hard to call. V lost 1 base to trimming and J lost 0 bases, with 4 bases between them. The germline V gene encodes CDR1 LGHDT and CDR2 YNNKEL (reference sequence). This CDR3 has 14 amino acids.

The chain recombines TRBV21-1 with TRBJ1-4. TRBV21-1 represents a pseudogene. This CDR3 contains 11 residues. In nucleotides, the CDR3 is TGTGCCAGGGGGGGGCAAACGGAACTGTTTTTT. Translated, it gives CARGGQTELFF.